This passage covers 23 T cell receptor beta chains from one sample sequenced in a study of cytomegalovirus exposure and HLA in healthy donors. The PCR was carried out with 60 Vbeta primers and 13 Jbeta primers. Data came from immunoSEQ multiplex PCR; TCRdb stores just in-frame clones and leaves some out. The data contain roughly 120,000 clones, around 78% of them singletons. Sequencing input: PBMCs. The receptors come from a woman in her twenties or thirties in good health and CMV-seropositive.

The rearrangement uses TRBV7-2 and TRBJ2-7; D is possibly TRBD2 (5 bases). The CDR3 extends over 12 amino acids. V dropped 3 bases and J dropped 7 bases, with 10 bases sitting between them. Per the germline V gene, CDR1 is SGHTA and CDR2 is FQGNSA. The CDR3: CASSFGVGEQYF. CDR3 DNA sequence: TGTGCCAGCAGCTTCGGGGTGGGAGAGCAGTACTTC.

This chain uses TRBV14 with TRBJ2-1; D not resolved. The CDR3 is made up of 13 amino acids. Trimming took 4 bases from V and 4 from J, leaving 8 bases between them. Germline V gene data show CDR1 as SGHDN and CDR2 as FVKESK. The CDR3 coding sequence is TGTGCCAGCAGCCCGACACTTTACAATGAGCAGTTCTTC. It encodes CASSPTLYNEQFF. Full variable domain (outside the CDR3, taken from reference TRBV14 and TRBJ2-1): EAGVTQFPSHSVIEKGQTVTLRCDPISGHDNLYWYRRVMGKEIKFLLHFVKESKQDESGMPNNRFLAERTGGTYSTLKVQPAELEDSGVYFCASSPTLYNEQFFGPGTRLTVL.

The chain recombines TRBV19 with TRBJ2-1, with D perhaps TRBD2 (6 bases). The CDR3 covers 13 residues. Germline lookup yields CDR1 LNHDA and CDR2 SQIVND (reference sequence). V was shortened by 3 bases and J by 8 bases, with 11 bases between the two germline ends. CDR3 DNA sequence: TGTGCCAGTAGTATCGGTGCGGGGTATGAGCAGTTCTTC. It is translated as CASSIGAGYEQFF.

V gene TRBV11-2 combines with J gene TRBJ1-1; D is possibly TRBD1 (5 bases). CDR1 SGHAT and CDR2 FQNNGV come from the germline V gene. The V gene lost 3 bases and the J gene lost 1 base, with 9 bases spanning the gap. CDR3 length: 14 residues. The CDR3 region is CASSFAGPNTEAFF. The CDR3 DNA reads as TGTGCCAGCAGCTTTGCAGGGCCGAACACTGAAGCTTTCTTT.

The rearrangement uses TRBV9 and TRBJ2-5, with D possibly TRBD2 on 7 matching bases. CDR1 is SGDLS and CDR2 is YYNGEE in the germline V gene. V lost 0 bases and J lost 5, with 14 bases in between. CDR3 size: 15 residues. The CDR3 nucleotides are TGTGCCAGCAGCGTAGCCGGGGGGAGGGGGGAGACCCAGTACTTC. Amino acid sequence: CASSVAGGRGETQYF.

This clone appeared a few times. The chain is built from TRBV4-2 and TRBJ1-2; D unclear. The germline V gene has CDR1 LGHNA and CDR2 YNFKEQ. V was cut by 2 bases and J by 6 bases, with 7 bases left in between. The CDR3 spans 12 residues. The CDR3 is CASSQSSDGYTF. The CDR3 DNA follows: TGTGCCAGCAGCCAATCGTCCGATGGCTACACCTTC.

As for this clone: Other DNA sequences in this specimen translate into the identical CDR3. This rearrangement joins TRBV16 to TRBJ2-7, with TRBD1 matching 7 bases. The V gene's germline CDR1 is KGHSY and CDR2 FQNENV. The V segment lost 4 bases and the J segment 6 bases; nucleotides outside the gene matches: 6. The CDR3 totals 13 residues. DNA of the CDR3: TGTGCCAGCAGCCCTAACAGGGGTGGCGAGCAGTACTTC. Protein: CASSPNRGGEQYF. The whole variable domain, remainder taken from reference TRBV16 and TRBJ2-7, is GEEVAQTPKHLVRGEGQKAKLYCAPIKGHSYVFWYQQVLKNEFKFLISFQNENVFDETGMPKERFSAKCLPNSPCSLEIQATKLEDSAVYFCASSPNRGGEQYFGPGTRLTVT.

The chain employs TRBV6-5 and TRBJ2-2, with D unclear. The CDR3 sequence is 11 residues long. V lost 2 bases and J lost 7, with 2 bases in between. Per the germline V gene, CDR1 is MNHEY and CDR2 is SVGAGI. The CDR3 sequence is CASSYLGELFF. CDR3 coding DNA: TGTGCCAGCAGTTACCTCGGGGAGCTGTTTTTT.

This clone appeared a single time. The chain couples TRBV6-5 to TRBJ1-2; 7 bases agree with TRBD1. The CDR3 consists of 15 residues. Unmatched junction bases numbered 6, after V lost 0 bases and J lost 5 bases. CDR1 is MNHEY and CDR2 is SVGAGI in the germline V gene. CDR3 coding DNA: TGTGCCAGCAGTTACTCCACAGGGGACCTTTATGGCTACACCTTC. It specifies CASSYSTGDLYGYTF.

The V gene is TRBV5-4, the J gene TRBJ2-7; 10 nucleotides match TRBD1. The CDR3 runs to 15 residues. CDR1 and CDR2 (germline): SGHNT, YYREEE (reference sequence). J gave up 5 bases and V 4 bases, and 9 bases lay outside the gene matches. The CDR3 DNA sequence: TGTGCCAGCAGCGTATCGGGACAGGGGAAGGACGAGCAGTACTTC. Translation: CASSVSGQGKDEQYF.

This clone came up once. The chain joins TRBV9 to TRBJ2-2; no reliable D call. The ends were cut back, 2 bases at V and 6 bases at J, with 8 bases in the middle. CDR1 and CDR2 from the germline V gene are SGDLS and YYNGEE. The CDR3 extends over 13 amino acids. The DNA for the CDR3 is TGTGCCAGCAGCGTTGTCGAGTCCGGGGAGCTGTTTTTT. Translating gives CASSVVESGELFF.

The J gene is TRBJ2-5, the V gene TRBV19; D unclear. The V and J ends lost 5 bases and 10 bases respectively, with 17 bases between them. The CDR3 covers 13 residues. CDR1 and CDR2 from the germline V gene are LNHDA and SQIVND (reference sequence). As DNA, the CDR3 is TGTGCCAGTAGTCCCTACCTTACCCCTCTCCAGTACTTC. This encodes CASSPYLTPLQYF.

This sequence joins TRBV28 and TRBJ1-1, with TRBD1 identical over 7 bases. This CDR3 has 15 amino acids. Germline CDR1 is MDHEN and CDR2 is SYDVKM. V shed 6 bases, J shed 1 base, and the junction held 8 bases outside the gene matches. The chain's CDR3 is CASSPWTGRNTEAFF. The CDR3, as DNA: TGTGCCAGCAGCCCATGGACAGGACGGAACACTGAAGCTTTCTTT.

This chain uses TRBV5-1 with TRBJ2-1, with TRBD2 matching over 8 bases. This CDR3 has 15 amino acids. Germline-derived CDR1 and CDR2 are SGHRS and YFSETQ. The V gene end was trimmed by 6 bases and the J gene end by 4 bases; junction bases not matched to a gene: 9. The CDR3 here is CASMYGGASYNEQFF. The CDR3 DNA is TGCGCCAGCATGTACGGGGGGGCCTCTTACAATGAGCAGTTCTTC.

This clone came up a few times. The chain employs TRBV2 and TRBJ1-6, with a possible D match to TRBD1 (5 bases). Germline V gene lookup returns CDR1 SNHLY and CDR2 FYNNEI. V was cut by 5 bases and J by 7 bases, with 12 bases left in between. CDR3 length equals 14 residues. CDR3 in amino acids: CASSLKRGNSPLHF. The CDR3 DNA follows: TGTGCCAGCAGTCTAAAGCGGGGGAATTCACCCCTCCACTTT.

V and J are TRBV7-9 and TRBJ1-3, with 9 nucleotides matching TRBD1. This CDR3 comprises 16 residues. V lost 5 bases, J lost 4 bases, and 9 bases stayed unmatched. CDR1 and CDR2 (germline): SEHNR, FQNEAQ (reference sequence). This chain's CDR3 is CASSPRDRASGNTIYF. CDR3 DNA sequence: TGTGCCAGCAGCCCCCGGGACAGGGCATCGGGAAACACCATATATTTT.

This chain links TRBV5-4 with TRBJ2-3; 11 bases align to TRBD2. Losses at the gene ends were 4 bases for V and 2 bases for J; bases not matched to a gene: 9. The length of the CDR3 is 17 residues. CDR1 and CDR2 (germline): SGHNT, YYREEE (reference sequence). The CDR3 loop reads CASSGPVAGGPTDTQYF. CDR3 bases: TGTGCCAGCAGCGGGCCGGTAGCGGGGGGGCCCACAGATACGCAGTATTTT.

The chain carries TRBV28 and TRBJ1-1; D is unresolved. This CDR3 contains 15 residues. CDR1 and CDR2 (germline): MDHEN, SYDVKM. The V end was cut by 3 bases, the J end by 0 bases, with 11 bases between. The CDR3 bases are TGTGCCAGCAGTTTTGTCGGGGTAATGAACACTGAAGCTTTCTTT. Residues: CASSFVGVMNTEAFF.

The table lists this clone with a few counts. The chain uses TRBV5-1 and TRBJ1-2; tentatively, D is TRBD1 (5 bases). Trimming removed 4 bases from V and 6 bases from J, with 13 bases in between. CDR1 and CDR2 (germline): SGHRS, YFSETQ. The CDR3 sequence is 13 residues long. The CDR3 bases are TGCGCCAGCAGCCCCCGAGGCAGGGATGGCTACACCTTC. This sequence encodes CASSPRGRDGYTF.

The DNA of the CDR3 is TGTGCCAGCAGCTTGGATTACTCTGGAAACACCATATATTTT. Translated, it gives CASSLDYSGNTIYF. V usage is TRBV5-5 and J usage is TRBJ1-3, with no clear D. CDR3 size: 14 residues. V lost 0 bases, J lost 0 bases, and 4 bases lay in between. Looked up from germline, CDR1 is SGHKS and CDR2 is YYEKEE (reference sequence).

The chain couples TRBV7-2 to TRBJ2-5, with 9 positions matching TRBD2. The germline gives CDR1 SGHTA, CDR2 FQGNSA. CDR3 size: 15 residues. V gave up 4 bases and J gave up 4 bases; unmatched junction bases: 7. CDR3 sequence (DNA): TGTGCCAGCAGCTCCGCGGGGGGGCGGGGAGAGACCCAGTACTTC. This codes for CASSSAGGRGETQYF.

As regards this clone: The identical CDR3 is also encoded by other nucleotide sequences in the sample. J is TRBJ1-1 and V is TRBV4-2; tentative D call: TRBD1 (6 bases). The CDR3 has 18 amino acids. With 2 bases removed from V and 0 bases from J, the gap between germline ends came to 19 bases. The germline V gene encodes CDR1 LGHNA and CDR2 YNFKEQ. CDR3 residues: CASSQKGGAEGLNTEAFF. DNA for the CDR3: TGTGCCAGCAGCCAAAAAGGGGGGGCTGAGGGATTGAACACTGAAGCTTTCTTT.

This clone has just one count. The CDR3 sequence: CASSFGITEAFF. The CDR3 DNA is TGTGCCAGCAGTTTCGGGATCACTGAAGCTTTCTTT. The rearrangement uses TRBV28 and TRBJ1-1; D uncertain. V was pared by 3 bases and J by 4 bases, with 6 bases between. The CDR3 sequence is 12 residues long. The germline gives CDR1 MDHEN, CDR2 SYDVKM.